This entry is about one T cell receptor (beta chain). The data stem from a study of cytomegalovirus exposure and HLA in healthy donors. CDR1 and CDR2 (germline): MDHEN, SYDVKM. The CDR3 spans 12 residues. V shed 6 bases and J shed 4 bases, with 7 bases lying between them. Amplification used 60 Vbeta primers and 13 Jbeta primers. Repertoires were generated with immunoSEQ multiplex PCR, while TCRdb's copy carries only in-frame clones and drops some. The table records about 170,000 clones, about three quarters of them present only once. The rearrangement links TRBV28 to TRBJ1-5; D unclear. The receptor comes from a female donor in good health and CMV-seronegative. The sequencing input was PBMCs. For the CDR3, the DNA is TGTGCCAGCAGGGAACTAAATCAGCCCCAGCATTTT. Residues: CASRELNQPQHF.